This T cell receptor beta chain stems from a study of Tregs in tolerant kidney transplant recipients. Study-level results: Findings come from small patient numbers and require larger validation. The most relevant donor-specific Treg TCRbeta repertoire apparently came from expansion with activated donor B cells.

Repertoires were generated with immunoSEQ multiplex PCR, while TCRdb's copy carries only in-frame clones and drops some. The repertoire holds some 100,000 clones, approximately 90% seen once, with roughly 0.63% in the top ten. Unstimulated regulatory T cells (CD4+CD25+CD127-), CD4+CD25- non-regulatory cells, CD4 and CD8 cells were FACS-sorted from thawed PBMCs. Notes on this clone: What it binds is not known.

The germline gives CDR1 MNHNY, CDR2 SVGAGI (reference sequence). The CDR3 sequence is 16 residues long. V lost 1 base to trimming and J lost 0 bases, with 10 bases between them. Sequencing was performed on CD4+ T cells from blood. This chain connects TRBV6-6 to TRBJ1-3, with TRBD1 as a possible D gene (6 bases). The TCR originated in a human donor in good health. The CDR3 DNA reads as TGTGCCAGCAGTTACTTTGGACAGTCCTCTGGAAACACCATATATTTT. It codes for CASSYFGQSSGNTIYF.